This T cell receptor beta chain is drawn from a study of OX40 agonist ivuxolimab in advanced cancers. At the level of the whole study: Ivuxolimab, which targeted the costimulatory receptor OX40 (CD134), was an agonistic, fully human IgG2 monoclonal antibody. Intravenous ivuxolimab was administered to patients every 2 weeks at six dose levels: 0.01, 0.1, 0.3, 1.5, 3 and 10 mg/kg. Of the approximately 50 patients in dose escalation, about 20 had hepatocellular carcinoma, some 15 had melanoma, 9 had renal cell carcinoma and 9 had head and neck cancer. The dose-escalation cohort was over 70% male with a mean age of around 62 years, ranging from about 23 to 85. Prior anti-PD-1, anti-PD-L1 or anti-CTLA-4 therapy was permitted, and checkpoint inhibitors had been received by under 50% of dose-escalation patients. Partial responses occurred in three dose-escalation patients: two with cutaneous melanoma and one with hepatocellular carcinoma. The purpose of peripheral TCRbeta sequencing was to test whether ivuxolimab changed TCR sequence diversity and led to clonal T-cell expansion. The monotherapy dose-escalation portion (N ≈ 52 patients) of the phase I ivuxolimab trial is reported in the paper. Findings and caveats that apply to the study as a whole: Low levels of normalized T-cell clonal expansion were also shown by some nonresponding patients. After ivuxolimab, more expanded clones were found on average in CD8+ T cells than in CD4+ T cells. At doses from 0.1 to 3.0 mg/kg, clonal expansion was seen in both CD4+ and CD8+ blood T cells between baseline and week 6. In the 0.1-3.0 mg/kg groups, partial responders were among the patients with the lowest normalized peripheral clonal expansion, particularly in CD8+ T cells. Antigen specificity was not determined for the clonally expanded peripheral T cells.

Genomic DNA was isolated from the sorted cells so that the TCRbeta CDR3 region could be sequenced. TCRbeta CDR3 regions were sequenced using the immunoSEQ Assay. TCRdb provides this immuneACCESS table in a form limited to in-frame rearrangements. Some clones are lacking; in checked studies, under half of them reflect an unresolved V gene, and why the rest are absent is not known. In this sample the table shows tens of thousands of clones, approximately 89% of which occur a single time. 2.2% of the sample belongs to the ten largest clones. Spanning cysteine to phenylalanine, the CDR3 consists of 14 amino acids. Only CDR3 DNA remains: 42 bases, in frame from the first base. V and J are truncated by 5 bases and 2 bases respectively, leaving an intervening sequence of 13 bases. For CDR1 and CDR2, the germline V gene lists SGHTA and FQGNSA. Details on this clone: The antigen it binds to is not known. Nothing much larger sits one base from this clone, and base qualities are not available.

The trial excluded patients who had a history of autoimmune disease or were on systemic immunosuppression. In every dose cohort, peripheral blood was drawn for TCR sequencing at baseline, cycle 4 day 1, and cycle 7 day 1. Samples came from an open-label, multicenter, first-in-human phase I dose-escalation trial of ivuxolimab. The trial enrolled adults with locally advanced or metastatic head and neck squamous cell, hepatocellular, melanoma or renal cell carcinoma. Before TCR sequencing, CD4+ and CD8+ T cells were separately sorted from peripheral blood. The V and J segments used are TRBV7-2 and TRBJ2-7; confidence is insufficient to name the D gene. The clonotype comes from an adult with an advanced solid tumor such as melanoma, head and neck, liver or kidney cancer. The starting material was CD4+ or CD8+ T cells sorted from blood, obtained in a trial of the OX40 agonist ivuxolimab. The CDR3 corresponds to CASSRDARTYEQYF. At the DNA level, the sequence is TGTGCCAGCAGCCGCGACGCACGAACCTACGAGCAGTACTTC. Reference TRBV7-2 and TRBJ2-7 proteins supply the regions before and after the CDR3; the full variable domain is: GAGVSQSPSNKVTEKGKDVELRCDPISGHTALYWYRQSLGQGLEFLIYFQGNSAPDKSGLPSDRFSAERTGGSVSTLTIQRTQQEDSAVYLCASSRDARTYEQYFGPGTRLTVT.